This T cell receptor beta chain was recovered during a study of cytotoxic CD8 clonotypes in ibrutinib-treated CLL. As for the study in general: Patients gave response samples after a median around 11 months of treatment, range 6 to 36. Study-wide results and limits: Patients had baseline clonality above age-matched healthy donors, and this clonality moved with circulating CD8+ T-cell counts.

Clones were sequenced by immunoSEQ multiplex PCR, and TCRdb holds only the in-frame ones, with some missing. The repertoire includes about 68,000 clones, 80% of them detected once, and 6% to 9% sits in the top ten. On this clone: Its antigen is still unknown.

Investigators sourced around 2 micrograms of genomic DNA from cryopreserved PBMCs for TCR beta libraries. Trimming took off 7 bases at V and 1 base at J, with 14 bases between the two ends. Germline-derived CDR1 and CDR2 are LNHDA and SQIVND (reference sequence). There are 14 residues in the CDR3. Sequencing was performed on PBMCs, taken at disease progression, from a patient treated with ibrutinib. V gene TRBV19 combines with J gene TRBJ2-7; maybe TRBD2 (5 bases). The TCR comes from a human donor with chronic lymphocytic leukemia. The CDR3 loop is CASTVTGSSYEQYF. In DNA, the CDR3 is TGTGCCAGTACCGTTACGGGGAGTTCCTACGAGCAGTACTTC.